What follows are 31 T cell receptor beta chains derived from one specimen sequenced in a study of cytomegalovirus exposure and HLA in healthy donors. The PCR employed 60 Vbeta primers together with 13 Jbeta primers. The method was immunoSEQ multiplex PCR; TCRdb's version includes in-frame clones alone and lacks a portion of them. The table records under 200,000 clones, roughly 78% of them present only once. Source material: PBMCs. These receptors all stem from a woman between 40 and 50 years old in good health and CMV-seronegative.

The CDR3 DNA reads as TGTGCCAGCAGTGCCTGGGCAGGAGCTTTCTTT. Residues: CASSAWAGAFF. This chain connects TRBV28 to TRBJ1-1; no clear D. The germline V gene encodes CDR1 MDHEN and CDR2 SYDVKM. Trimming took 5 bases from V and 10 from J, leaving 11 bases between them. This CDR3 has 11 amino acids.

The chain links TRBV18 to TRBJ1-1; 10 nucleotides agree with TRBD1. Germline CDR1 KGHSH, CDR2 LQKENI. The CDR3 spans 14 residues. Trimming took 4 bases from V and 10 from J; bases not matched to a gene: 9. The CDR3 spells CASSQDDRGRGAFF. The CDR3 DNA reads TGTGCCAGCTCACAAGACGACAGGGGGCGGGGAGCTTTCTTT.

The chain employs TRBV2 and TRBJ2-2, with TRBD2 matching over 9 bases. The CDR3 totals 17 residues. Germline lookup yields CDR1 SNHLY and CDR2 FYNNEI. Germline trimming cut 1 base from V and 5 bases from J; bases unmatched to any gene: 8. CDR3 amino acids: CASSEERAGGPTGELFF. The CDR3 coding sequence is TGTGCCAGCAGTGAAGAGCGGGCGGGGGGGCCAACCGGGGAGCTGTTTTTT.

This chain links TRBV5-1 with TRBJ2-2; 8 bases match TRBD1. Trimming took 4 bases from V and 1 from J; bases not matched to a gene: 6. This CDR3 spans 16 amino acids. CDR1 SGHRS and CDR2 YFSETQ come from the germline V gene. Here the CDR3 DNA reads TGCGCCAGCAGCCCAATGACAGGGGAGAACACCGGGGAGCTGTTTTTT. Its translation: CASSPMTGENTGELFF.

The J gene is TRBJ2-2, the V gene TRBV5-1, with 10 bases identical to TRBD2. CDR1 SGHRS and CDR2 YFSETQ come from the germline V gene. This CDR3 comprises 18 residues. The J segment lost 0 bases and the V segment lost 0 bases, leaving 5 bases of the junction unmatched. The CDR3 nucleotides are TGCGCCAGCAGCTTGGCCCCTAGCGGGGGAACGAACACCGGGGAGCTGTTTTTT. Residues: CASSLAPSGGTNTGELFF. Based on the CDR3 plus reference TRBV5-1 and TRBJ2-2, the full variable domain is KAGVTQTPRYLIKTRGQQVTLSCSPISGHRSVSWYQQTPGQGLQFLFEYFSETQRNKGNFPGRFSGRQFSNSRSEMNVSTLELGDSALYLCASSLAPSGGTNTGELFFGEGSRLTVL.

This clone was seen a handful of times. The V call is TRBV4-1, the J call TRBJ1-4, with D unresolved. Germline lookup yields CDR1 MGHRA and CDR2 YSYEKL. The length of the CDR3 is 16 residues. The V end was cut by 0 bases, the J end by 4 bases, with 12 bases between. CDR3 in DNA: TGCGCCAGCAGCCAAGATCCGGCGGGCTATAATGAAAAACTGTTTTTT. Protein: CASSQDPAGYNEKLFF.

The chain couples TRBV6-6 to TRBJ1-6; 10 nucleotides agree with TRBD1. Germline assignment: CDR1 MNHNY and CDR2 SVGAGI (reference sequence). The CDR3 covers 13 residues. V lost 7 bases, J lost 8 bases, and 2 bases stayed unmatched. The CDR3 is CASTGQGYSPLHF. The CDR3 nucleotides read TGTGCCAGCACGGGACAGGGGTATTCACCCCTCCACTTT.

The chain links TRBV2 to TRBJ1-2; 7 nucleotides match TRBD1. With V trimmed by 5 bases and J by 8 bases, 8 bases remained unmatched. This CDR3 comprises 13 residues. The germline gives CDR1 SNHLY, CDR2 FYNNEI. In nucleotides, the CDR3 is TGTGCCAGCAGTAAACAGGGGCTGGAGGGCTACACCTTC. Translated, it gives CASSKQGLEGYTF.

The chain links TRBV2 to TRBJ2-7, with 11 bases matching TRBD2. Germline V lookup: CDR1 SNHLY, CDR2 FYNNEI. The CDR3 contains 13 residues. Unmatched junction bases numbered 3, after V lost 5 bases and J lost 6 bases. Written as DNA, the CDR3 is TGTGCCAGCAGTACCGGGACTAGCGGCGAGCAGTACTTC. This gives the protein CASSTGTSGEQYF.

The chain links TRBV5-6 to TRBJ1-5; TRBD1 is a possible D gene (6 bases). Trimming shortened V by 4 bases and J by 1 base, and 15 bases separated the two germline ends. Germline V gives CDR1 SGHDT, CDR2 YYEEEE. The CDR3 has 16 amino acids. CDR3 coding DNA: TGTGCCAGCAGCAGGTGGGGCCAGGGGAGCAATCAGCCCCAGCATTTT. It translates to CASSRWGQGSNQPQHF.

V usage is TRBV6-5 and J usage is TRBJ1-2; possible D gene TRBD1, 6 bases. This CDR3 comprises 15 residues. Trimming removed 5 bases at V and 6 bases at J, with 19 bases between. CDR1 is MNHEY and CDR2 is SVGAGI in the germline V gene. The DNA for the CDR3 is TGTGCCAGCAGTGGTTCACAGGGTTTGGCAGATGGCTACACCTTC. Residues: CASSGSQGLADGYTF.

This rearrangement joins TRBV11-3 to TRBJ2-2, with 7 bases identical to TRBD2. The CDR3 is made up of 14 amino acids. Germline V lookup: CDR1 SGHNT, CDR2 YENEEA. The V segment lost 4 bases and the J segment 8 bases; nucleotides outside the gene matches: 7. In nucleotides, the CDR3 is TGTGCCAGCAGCTCGGGACTACCTAGAGGGGAGCTGTTTTTT. Amino acid sequence: CASSSGLPRGELFF.

This clone turned up a few times. The rearrangement uses TRBV29-1 and TRBJ2-7; D may be TRBD2 (7 bases). Germline V gene sequence: CDR1 SQVTM, CDR2 ANQGSEA. V was clipped by 6 bases and J by 3 bases, with 15 bases between them. The CDR3 is 13 amino acids. CDR3: CSVQGGEVYEQYF. CDR3 DNA: TGCAGCGTGCAAGGGGGGGAAGTCTACGAGCAGTACTTC.

This sequence joins TRBV2 and TRBJ1-6, with 10 positions matching TRBD1. The V gene end was trimmed by 9 bases and the J gene end by 9 bases; junction bases not matched to a gene: 5. The CDR3 is 13 residues long. Germline V gene lookup returns CDR1 SNHLY and CDR2 FYNNEI. The CDR3 loop is CASVGTGVSPLHF. In nucleotides, the CDR3 is TGTGCCAGTGTCGGGACAGGGGTTTCACCCCTCCACTTT.

This chain connects TRBV4-1 to TRBJ1-2; D call uncertain. Trimming removed 1 base at V and 5 bases at J, with 5 bases between. This CDR3 is built from 12 residues. Per germline, CDR1 MGHRA and CDR2 YSYEKL. CDR3: CASSQGEYGYTF. CDR3 bases: TGCGCCAGCAGCCAAGGGGAGTATGGCTACACCTTC.

The chain joins TRBV5-5 to TRBJ2-7; TRBD1 matches at 8 bases. Per germline, CDR1 SGHKS and CDR2 YYEKEE (reference sequence). This CDR3 has 14 residues. J lost 0 bases, V lost 4 bases, and 3 bases had no gene match. The CDR3 coding sequence is TGTGCCAGCAGCCGGGACAGGAGCTCCTACGAGCAGTACTTC. This gives the protein CASSRDRSSYEQYF.

This chain joins TRBV2 and TRBJ1-4, with 8 positions matching TRBD1. V was pared by 7 bases and J by 8 bases, with 12 bases of the junction left unmatched. CDR1 is SNHLY and CDR2 is FYNNEI in the germline V gene. This CDR3 comprises 15 residues. The chain's CDR3 is CASTPGQERWEKLFF. DNA of the CDR3: TGTGCCAGCACTCCGGGACAGGAGAGGTGGGAAAAACTGTTTTTT. The full variable domain, completed using reference TRBV2 and TRBJ1-4, is EPEVTQTPSHQVTQMGQEVILRCVPISNHLYFYWYRQILGQKVEFLVSFYNNEISEKSEIFDDQFSVERPDGSNFTLKIRSTKLEDSAMYFCASTPGQERWEKLFFGSGTQLSVL.

This clone has only one observation. V usage is TRBV23-1 and J usage is TRBJ1-2; D unresolved. TRBV23-1 is sorted into the ORF group, with uncertain function. The CDR3 totals 13 residues. V gave up 7 bases and J gave up 6 bases, with 15 bases separating them. The CDR3 nucleotides are TGCGCCAGCATCGGGTCACTTATCCATGGCTACACCTTC. It encodes CASIGSLIHGYTF.

This clone was observed a single time. The rearrangement joins TRBV5-4 to TRBJ2-2; 8 bases line up with TRBD2. The V gene end was trimmed by 2 bases and the J gene end by 4 bases; junction bases not matched to a gene: 4. Germline V gene data show CDR1 as SGHNT and CDR2 as YYREEE (reference sequence). The CDR3 has 15 residues. CDR3 residues: CASSLERGGTGELFF. The CDR3 DNA reads as TGTGCCAGCAGCTTAGAACGGGGGGGCACCGGGGAGCTGTTTTTT.

The chain carries TRBV5-6 and TRBJ1-1; D is uncertain. The V and J ends lost 0 bases and 0 bases respectively, with 6 bases between them. CDR3 length: 14 amino acids. Germline assignment: CDR1 SGHDT and CDR2 YYEEEE. CDR3 amino acids: CASSLERVNTEAFF. CDR3 DNA: TGTGCCAGCAGCTTGGAGAGAGTGAACACTGAAGCTTTCTTT.

The rearrangement uses TRBV5-6 and TRBJ1-3; D ambiguous. V lost 4 bases and J lost 0, with 11 bases in between. From germline, CDR1 is SGHDT and CDR2 YYEEEE. CDR3 size: 15 residues. The CDR3 protein is CASSPYRASGNTIYF. In DNA, the CDR3 is TGTGCCAGCAGCCCTTACAGAGCCTCTGGAAACACCATATATTTT. Drawing the rest from reference TRBV5-6 and TRBJ1-3, the complete variable domain is DAGVTQSPTHLIKTRGQQVTLRCSPKSGHDTVSWYQQALGQGPQFIFQYYEEEERQRGNFPDRFSGHQFPNYSSELNVNALLLGDSALYLCASSPYRASGNTIYFGEGSWLTVV.

A single count supports this clone. The chain couples TRBV6-6 to TRBJ2-7, with D perhaps matching TRBD2 (6 bases). The CDR3 is 15 amino acids. Trimming took off 2 bases at V and 1 base at J, with 12 bases between the two ends. CDR1 and CDR2 from the germline V gene are MNHNY and SVGAGI (reference sequence). CDR3 residues: CASSYSHGGSYEQYF. CDR3 in DNA: TGTGCCAGCAGTTACAGCCATGGGGGGTCCTACGAGCAGTACTTC.

The rearrangement uses TRBV4-1 and TRBJ2-7; the match to TRBD1 covers 9 bases. The trim removed 1 base at V and 6 bases at J, leaving 7 bases unmatched. This CDR3 region has 15 residues. Germline CDR1 is MGHRA and CDR2 is YSYEKL. As DNA, the CDR3 is TGCGCCAGCAGCCAAGCACCGGGACAGGGTCGCGAGCAGTACTTC. Translation: CASSQAPGQGREQYF.

This chain links TRBV25-1 with TRBJ1-1; D is possibly TRBD1 (5 bases). Trimming shortened V by 3 bases and J by 4 bases, and 9 bases separated the two germline ends. Germline CDR1 and CDR2: MGHDK and SYGVNS. This CDR3 contains 13 residues. The CDR3 DNA follows: TGTGCCAGCAGTGATTTTAGGGGCACTGAAGCTTTCTTT. Amino acids: CASSDFRGTEAFF.

The chain joins TRBV5-4 to TRBJ2-7; TRBD2 is a possible D gene (6 bases). V was trimmed by 4 bases and J by 5 bases, leaving 16 bases between them. CDR3 length: 14 residues. Germline V gives CDR1 SGHNT, CDR2 YYREEE (reference sequence). CDR3 in amino acids: CASSPGTEGDEQYF. The DNA for the CDR3 is TGTGCCAGCAGCCCCGGGACGGAGGGCGACGAGCAGTACTTC. Combining the CDR3 with reference TRBV5-4 and TRBJ2-7 gives the whole variable domain ETGVTQSPTHLIKTRGQQVTLRCSSQSGHNTVSWYQQALGQGPQFIFQYYREEENGRGNFPPRFSGLQFPNYSSELNVNALELDDSALYLCASSPGTEGDEQYFGPGTRLTVT.

The CDR3, as DNA: TGTGCCAGCAGCGGAACGGACAACGCCAAAAACATTCAGTACTTC. Translating gives CASSGTDNAKNIQYF. The chain links TRBV5-6 to TRBJ2-4; possibly TRBD1 for D (5 bases). This CDR3 region has 15 residues. V was cut by 4 bases and J by 1 base, with 12 bases left in between. Germline CDR1 SGHDT, CDR2 YYEEEE.

The genes are TRBV18 and TRBJ2-7, with 7 bases aligning to TRBD1. The CDR3 spans 14 residues. V was pared by 3 bases and J by 4 bases, with 6 bases of the junction left unmatched. Germline CDR1 and CDR2: KGHSH and LQKENI. The CDR3 DNA sequence: TGTGCCAGCTCACCGGGGACAGAAGCTTACGAGCAGTACTTC. Its translation is CASSPGTEAYEQYF.

The chain recombines TRBV2 with TRBJ2-3; 8 positions agree with TRBD2. The CDR3 extends over 17 amino acids. V trimming: 6 bases; J trimming: 2 bases; junction bases outside the gene matches: 13. Germline V lookup: CDR1 SNHLY, CDR2 FYNNEI. The CDR3 protein is CASRGRTSGGNTDTQYF. The DNA of the CDR3 is TGTGCCAGCAGGGGCAGAACAAGCGGGGGCAACACAGATACGCAGTATTTT.

As to this clone: An end of the junction differs from the germline gene, which may be a read error. The V and J genes are TRBV19 and TRBJ1-1; maybe TRBD1 (5 bases). This CDR3 contains 14 residues. Per the germline V gene, CDR1 is LNHDA and CDR2 is SQIVND (reference sequence). The CDR3 here is CASSSRGANIEAFF. The CDR3 nucleotides read TGTGCCAGTAGTTCCCGCGGGGCGAACATTGAAGCTTTCTTT.

The chain has TRBV6-1 and TRBJ1-5; D gene ambiguous. Trimming shortened V by 7 bases and J by 5 bases, and 12 bases separated the two germline ends. This CDR3 contains 13 residues. The germline CDR1 and CDR2 sequences are MNHNS and SASEGT. The CDR3 is CASTRERDQPQHF. CDR3 sequence (DNA): TGTGCCAGCACCCGAGAACGGGATCAGCCCCAGCATTTT.

The chain recombines TRBV29-1 with TRBJ1-4; D uncertain. This CDR3 comprises 15 residues. CDR1 SQVTM and CDR2 ANQGSEA come from the germline V gene. Trimming stripped 4 bases from V and 0 bases from J, with 12 bases between. This CDR3 reads CSVAGRIATNEKLFF. In nucleotides, the CDR3 is TGCAGCGTTGCAGGCCGAATTGCAACTAATGAAAAACTGTTTTTT.